One sample yielded the 17 T cell receptor beta chains listed below, sequenced in a study of technical replicates of blood from a handful of donors (dated by TCRdb to about 2017). Library construction relied on the immunoSEQ multiplex PCR assay. TCRdb stores this immuneACCESS table with in-frame sequences only. Part of the clones is absent; in the studies checked, under half of the shortfall reflects unresolved V genes, and no reason is known for the rest. The sample yields under 95,000 clones; approximately 94% were counted once. 0.25% of the sample comes from the top ten. Sequenced: T cells isolated from PBMCs. These receptors originate from a human donor in good health.

The chain couples TRBV28 to TRBJ1-2, with TRBD1 as a possible D gene (6 bases). The germline gives CDR1 MDHEN, CDR2 SYDVKM. Trimming shortened V by 7 bases and J by 4 bases, and 19 bases separated the two germline ends. The CDR3 spans 15 residues. CDR3 nucleotide sequence: TGTGCCAGCACCGTAGGGGGGGCGCGGGCCTATGGCTACACCTTC. This codes for CASTVGGARAYGYTF.

V gene TRBV15 combines with J gene TRBJ1-5, with TRBD1 matching over 7 bases. This CDR3 region has 15 residues. The V and J ends lost 3 bases and 4 bases, in that order; junction bases with no gene match: 6. Per germline, CDR1 LNHNV and CDR2 YYDKDF (reference sequence). In DNA form, the CDR3 reads TGTGCCACCAGCAGGGGCGACAGGGCTAATCAGCCCCAGCATTTT. It translates to CATSRGDRANQPQHF. The complete variable domain, with remaining parts taken from reference TRBV15 and TRBJ1-5, reads DAMVIQNPRYQVTQFGKPVTLSCSQTLNHNVMYWYQQKSSQAPKLLFHYYDKDFNNEADTPDNFQSRRPNTSFCFLDIRSPGLGDTAMYLCATSRGDRANQPQHFGDGTRLSIL.

The chain combines TRBV29-1 with TRBJ1-4, with TRBD1 matching 9 bases. CDR3 length: 18 residues. CDR1 SQVTM and CDR2 ANQGSEA come from the germline V gene. With 1 base clipped from V and 3 bases from J, the junction kept 12 bases outside the gene matches. The chain's CDR3 is CSVEGPGQGGTANEKLFF. In DNA form, the CDR3 reads TGCAGCGTTGAAGGACCGGGACAGGGAGGGACAGCTAATGAAAAACTGTTTTTT.

The rearrangement links TRBV9 to TRBJ2-2, with D unresolved. Trimming removed 0 bases from V and 0 bases from J, with 12 bases in between. Germline assignment: CDR1 SGDLS and CDR2 YYNGEE. This CDR3 spans 17 amino acids. The CDR3 region has the DNA TGTGCCAGCAGCGTAGTAGGCCAGGTAGCGAACACCGGGGAGCTGTTTTTT. It is translated as CASSVVGQVANTGELFF.

The chain's CDR3 is CASSLFGLNYGYTF. DNA of the CDR3: TGTGCCAGCAGTTTATTCGGACTTAACTATGGCTACACCTTC. The J gene is TRBJ1-2, the V gene TRBV27, with no clear D. Looked up from germline, CDR1 is MNHEY and CDR2 is SMNVEV (reference sequence). This CDR3 is built from 14 residues. V shed 1 base and J shed 1 base, with 7 bases lying between them.

This chain joins TRBV29-1 and TRBJ1-2; D gene unclear. Germline values: CDR1 SQVTM, CDR2 ANQGSEA. The CDR3 is 9 amino acids. The V gene lost 3 bases and the J gene lost 8 bases, with 4 bases spanning the gap. The CDR3 region is CSVDLGYTF. The CDR3, as DNA: TGCAGCGTTGACCTCGGCTACACCTTC.

The V call is TRBV5-1, the J call TRBJ1-1; 8 nucleotides agree with TRBD1. Germline lookup yields CDR1 SGHRS and CDR2 YFSETQ. The V and J ends lost 7 bases and 1 base, in that order; junction bases with no gene match: 9. This CDR3 is 15 amino acids long. The CDR3 sequence is CASAKSGTGNTEAFF. The CDR3 DNA reads TGCGCCAGCGCAAAATCCGGGACAGGGAACACTGAAGCTTTCTTT. Together with reference TRBV5-1 and TRBJ1-1, the CDR3 gives the full variable domain: KAGVTQTPRYLIKTRGQQVTLSCSPISGHRSVSWYQQTPGQGLQFLFEYFSETQRNKGNFPGRFSGRQFSNSRSEMNVSTLELGDSALYLCASAKSGTGNTEAFFGQGTRLTVV.

The rearrangement uses TRBV11-3 and TRBJ2-2, with a tentative D call TRBD1 (6 bases). Trimming removed 6 bases at V and 2 bases at J, with 16 bases between. Germline-derived CDR1 and CDR2 are SGHNT and YENEEA. CDR3 length equals 16 residues. As DNA, the CDR3 is TGTGCCAGCAGTCACCCGGGGACAACAAACACCGGGGAGCTGTTTTTT. Translating gives CASSHPGTTNTGELFF.

The table lists this clone with a count of one. The V and J genes are TRBV6-1 and TRBJ2-7; D might be TRBD1 (6 bases). There are 14 residues in the CDR3. V lost 5 bases and J lost 1, with 12 bases in between. The germline gives CDR1 MNHNS, CDR2 SASEGT. The CDR3 nucleotides are TGTGCCAGCAGTAATATACAGGGTTCCTACGAGCAGTACTTC. Amino acids: CASSNIQGSYEQYF.

This chain uses TRBV6-1 with TRBJ2-4, with TRBD2 matching 9 bases. Germline CDR1 reads MNHNS; CDR2 reads SASEGT. V lost 6 bases, J lost 8 bases, and 11 bases stayed unmatched. The CDR3 runs 15 residues. CDR3 sequence (DNA): TGTGCCAGCAGCCCCGCGGGGGGGTTTGGGGACATTCAGTACTTC. It is translated as CASSPAGGFGDIQYF.

The chain employs TRBV2 and TRBJ2-7; 10 bases fit TRBD1. The V gene's germline CDR1 is SNHLY and CDR2 FYNNEI. The CDR3 loop spans 14 amino acids. Trimming at V came to 5 bases and at J to 6 bases, leaving 7 bases not matched to a gene. DNA for the CDR3: TGTGCCAGCAGTTTGGACAGGGGGACCCTCGAGCAGTACTTC. Residues: CASSLDRGTLEQYF.

V and J are TRBV5-4 and TRBJ1-5, with TRBD1 identical over 7 bases. The CDR3 has 12 residues. The V segment lost 4 bases and the J segment 16 bases; nucleotides outside the gene matches: 11. Germline loops: CDR1 SGHNT, CDR2 YYREEE (reference sequence). The CDR3 DNA reads as TGTGCCAGCAGCACCTTACAGGGGCCGAGACATTTT. Protein sequence: CASSTLQGPRHF. The full variable domain, with the rest looked up from reference TRBV5-4 and TRBJ1-5, is ETGVTQSPTHLIKTRGQQVTLRCSSQSGHNTVSWYQQALGQGPQFIFQYYREEENGRGNFPPRFSGLQFPNYSSELNVNALELDDSALYLCASSTLQGPRHFGDGTRLSIL.

Here the CDR3 DNA reads TGTGCCAGCAGCTTCCCCGGGGGAGCGGGAGGGGGCACAGATACGCAGTATTTT. Translation: CASSFPGGAGGGTDTQYF. This chain joins TRBV11-2 and TRBJ2-3; the match to TRBD2 covers 10 bases. The CDR3 has 18 amino acids. Looked up from germline, CDR1 is SGHAT and CDR2 is FQNNGV. V lost 3 bases to trimming and J lost 1 base; unmatched junction nucleotides: 10.

Here the CDR3 reads CASNGGLAKNIQYF. The CDR3 DNA sequence: TGTGCCAGTAACGGGGGGCTAGCCAAAAACATTCAGTACTTC. The rearrangement links TRBV19 to TRBJ2-4; D may be TRBD2 (7 bases). With 7 bases removed from V and 0 bases from J, the gap between germline ends came to 10 bases. CDR3 length equals 14 residues. Germline V gene sequence: CDR1 LNHDA, CDR2 SQIVND (reference sequence).

V gene TRBV11-2 combines with J gene TRBJ2-7; D ambiguous. The germline V gene has CDR1 SGHAT and CDR2 FQNNGV. Trimming removed 5 bases at V and 3 bases at J, with 5 bases between. This CDR3 is built from 11 residues. This CDR3 is CASSHFYEQYF. The CDR3 coding sequence is TGTGCCAGCAGCCATTTCTACGAGCAGTACTTC.

The chain employs TRBV11-2 and TRBJ2-2; 11 nucleotides match TRBD2. V lost 4 bases and J lost 1; bases outside the gene matches: 2. CDR3 length: 16 residues. Germline CDR1 SGHAT, CDR2 FQNNGV. CDR3 bases: TGTGCCAGCAGCTCCGGGACTAGCGGGAACACCGGGGAGCTGTTTTTT. Its protein product is CASSSGTSGNTGELFF.

This clone was counted a single time. J is TRBJ1-4 and V is TRBV7-9; D is unclear. The V end lost 5 bases, the J end lost 13 bases, and 14 bases lay between the germline ends. There are 12 residues in the CDR3. Per germline, CDR1 SEHNR and CDR2 FQNEAQ (reference sequence). CDR3 sequence (DNA): TGTGCCAGCAGCCTCGGACCGGAGGGACTGTTTTTT. Its protein product is CASSLGPEGLFF.